Following are 19 T cell receptor beta chains from one sample sequenced in a study of identical twins. A single record per CDR3 protein comes from TCRdb applying MiXCR to the 5' RACE reads. The table includes a few hundred thousand distinct CDR3 sequences, 6.5% detected once. The same data also contributed to another study, on T cells expressing NK-cell markers.

The specimen was CD8+ T cells sorted from blood. These receptors all stem from a woman under 30 in good health.

This chain uses TRBV11-3 with TRBJ2-1, with a tentative D call TRBD2 (7 bases). Trimming took off 2 bases at V and 7 bases at J, with 18 bases between the two ends. The CDR3 has 16 amino acids. Germline CDR1 and CDR2: SGHNT and YENEEA. The CDR3 reads CASSLPKGGGPNEQFF. The CDR3 coding sequence is TGTGCCAGCAGCTTACCTAAAGGGGGAGGGCCAAATGAGCAGTTCTTC.

The table lists this clonotype with many counts. The CDR3 DNA is TGCGCCAGCAGCCAAGATGCTGGCGCCGAGGAGCAGTACTTC. Translating gives CASSQDAGAEEQYF. This chain connects TRBV4-3 to TRBJ2-7; D uncertain. This CDR3 contains 14 residues. Trimming left V 0 bases short and J 7 bases short, with 13 bases between. The germline gives CDR1 LGHNA, CDR2 YSLEER.

This clonotype occurred once. The chain employs TRBV11-2 and TRBJ2-7, with 7 bases fitting TRBD2. Looked up from germline, CDR1 is SGHAT and CDR2 is FQNNGV. The CDR3 spans 15 residues. V lost 5 bases to trimming and J lost 0 bases; unmatched junction nucleotides: 7. The CDR3 sequence: CASSRGTSVSYEQYF. The CDR3 region has the DNA TGTGCCAGCAGCCGTGGTACTAGCGTCTCCTACGAGCAGTACTTC.

The sample holds a few counts of this clonotype. This rearrangement joins TRBV5-1 to TRBJ1-2; the D is unclear. This CDR3 has 12 residues. Germline V CDR1 and CDR2: SGHRS, YFSETQ. The V and J ends lost 2 bases and 5 bases respectively, with 7 bases between them. The CDR3, as DNA: TGCGCCAGCAGCTTAGTGGGATATGGCTACACCTTC. Translation: CASSLVGYGYTF.

This clonotype was recorded at least ten times. The chain recombines TRBV10-3 with TRBJ2-7; no firm D call. Deletions cut 3 bases from V and 2 bases from J, with 5 bases between. Germline CDR1 is ENHRY and CDR2 is SYGVKD. The CDR3 is 12 amino acids. Here the CDR3 reads CAISEATYEQYF. In nucleotides, the CDR3 is TGTGCCATCAGTGAAGCAACCTACGAGCAGTACTTC.

This clonotype qualifies as medium-sized (0.01 to 0.1%). The rearrangement links TRBV9 to TRBJ2-5; 10 nucleotides agree with TRBD1. The CDR3 length is 16 residues. CDR1 is SGDLS, CDR2 YYNGEE, per germline. V gave up 2 bases and J gave up 5 bases; unmatched junction bases: 9. The CDR3 nucleotides are TGTGCCAGCAGCGTGACCGGGACAGGGGTCTTGGAGACCCAGTACTTC. This codes for CASSVTGTGVLETQYF.

The chain links TRBV5-5 to TRBJ2-6, with D perhaps matching TRBD1 (5 bases). V dropped 0 bases and J dropped 0 bases, with 13 bases sitting between them. The CDR3 is made up of 18 amino acids. The germline V gene has CDR1 SGHKS and CDR2 YYEKEE (reference sequence). CDR3 nucleotide sequence: TGTGCCAGCAGCTTGGCCAGTCAGGGCCGCTCTGGGGCCAACGTCCTGACTTTC. Amino acids: CASSLASQGRSGANVLTF.

This clonotype was observed many times. The chain couples TRBV5-1 to TRBJ2-5; D is unclear. Germline CDR1 is SGHRS and CDR2 is YFSETQ. There are 15 residues in the CDR3. The ends were cut back, 0 bases at V and 2 bases at J, with 11 bases in the middle. This CDR3 is CASSLGRSPQETQYF. The CDR3 DNA follows: TGCGCCAGCAGCTTGGGCAGGAGCCCACAAGAGACCCAGTACTTC.

The rearrangement uses TRBV7-2 and TRBJ2-3; D is ambiguous. This CDR3 is built from 16 residues. The germline V and J ends were trimmed by 2 bases and 2 bases, with 14 bases remaining between them. Per germline, CDR1 SGHTA and CDR2 FQGNSA. Written as DNA, the CDR3 is TGTGCCAGCAGCTTACTTTTCCCCGCCCCCACAGATACGCAGTATTTT. Translating gives CASSLLFPAPTDTQYF.

Ten or more counts support this clonotype. The chain uses TRBV5-6 and TRBJ2-1; 8 nucleotides align to TRBD2. The CDR3 has 15 amino acids. The J segment lost 1 base and the V segment lost 2 bases, leaving 2 bases of the junction unmatched. CDR1 SGHDT and CDR2 YYEEEE come from the germline V gene. CDR3 DNA sequence: TGTGCCAGCAGCTTCGGGACTAGTTCCTACAATGAGCAGTTCTTC. The encoded protein is CASSFGTSSYNEQFF.

This clonotype came up many times. This chain links TRBV24-1 with TRBJ2-7; D is uncertain. The CDR3 covers 12 residues. Trimming took off 2 bases at V and 5 bases at J, with 6 bases between the two ends. The germline CDR1 and CDR2 sequences are KGHDR and SFDVKD. The CDR3 coding sequence is TGTGCCACCAGTGATTCCAAGAACGAGCAGTACTTC. Its translation: CATSDSKNEQYF.

V gene TRBV4-1 combines with J gene TRBJ2-7; D is unresolved. CDR3 length: 13 amino acids. CDR1 and CDR2 (germline): MGHRA, YSYEKL. Trimming left V 1 base short and J 4 bases short, with 8 bases between. The CDR3 sequence: CASSQVQRYEQYF. The CDR3 nucleotides read TGCGCCAGCAGCCAAGTGCAACGTTACGAGCAGTACTTC.

J is TRBJ2-4 and V is TRBV15, with a tentative D call TRBD1 (5 bases). The CDR3 totals 15 residues. V lost 0 bases to trimming and J lost 5 bases, with 11 bases between them. CDR1 LNHNV and CDR2 YYDKDF come from the germline V gene (reference sequence). As DNA, the CDR3 is TGTGCCACCAGCAGAGATAGAAAGACAGAAAACATTCAGTACTTC. Protein sequence: CATSRDRKTENIQYF.

This clonotype has more than one count but fewer than ten. The V and J genes are TRBV13 and TRBJ2-1; D is perhaps TRBD1 (6 bases). CDR1 is PRHDT, CDR2 FYEKMQ, per germline (reference sequence). The length of the CDR3 is 14 residues. Trimming removed 5 bases at V and 5 bases at J, with 13 bases between. CDR3 loop: CASSRRDTHNEQFF. The CDR3 DNA reads TGTGCCAGCAGCCGCCGGGACACCCACAATGAGCAGTTCTTC.

This clonotype was recorded a few times. This chain joins TRBV29-1 and TRBJ2-7, with D perhaps matching TRBD1 (5 bases). The CDR3 runs 13 residues. Germline V gene sequence: CDR1 SQVTM, CDR2 ANQGSEA. V lost 6 bases, J lost 2 bases, and 14 bases lay in between. The CDR3 loop reads CSVLTATTYEQYF. The CDR3 coding sequence is TGCAGCGTCCTGACAGCAACCACCTACGAGCAGTACTTC.

This clonotype was detected a few times. The chain couples TRBV11-2 to TRBJ1-2, with a weak D call TRBD1 (6 bases). This CDR3 has 14 amino acids. In germline, CDR1 is SGHAT, CDR2 FQNNGV. The V end was cut by 8 bases, the J end by 0 bases, with 13 bases between. This CDR3 is CASGPGHTNYGYTF. As DNA, the CDR3 is TGTGCCAGCGGACCGGGACACACTAACTATGGCTACACCTTC.

The V and J genes are TRBV7-8 and TRBJ1-1; D gene unclear. The CDR3 runs 13 residues. Germline V gene data show CDR1 as SGHVS and CDR2 as FQNEAQ. The V gene lost 2 bases and the J gene lost 9 bases, with 13 bases spanning the gap. CDR3 coding DNA: TGTGCCAGCAGCTTATTCAATCCCTCGAAAGCTTTCTTT. Protein sequence: CASSLFNPSKAFF.

This clonotype has ten or more counts. The chain links TRBV7-9 to TRBJ2-2; possible D gene TRBD1, 5 bases. V lost 3 bases, J lost 2 bases, and 10 bases lay in between. Germline V lookup: CDR1 SEHNR, CDR2 FQNEAQ (reference sequence). The CDR3 runs 15 residues. In DNA form, the CDR3 reads TGTGCCAGCAGCTTCAACAGGCCAAACACCGGGGAGCTGTTTTTT. Translated, it gives CASSFNRPNTGELFF.

This clonotype was seen a handful of times. The genes are TRBV5-1 and TRBJ2-1; D is perhaps TRBD1 (5 bases). The CDR3 has 14 amino acids. Germline CDR1 SGHRS, CDR2 YFSETQ. Between the trimmed V and J ends, which lost 4 bases and 2 bases, there was a span of 10 bases. Here the CDR3 reads CASSGQGAYNEQFF. CDR3 in DNA: TGCGCCAGCAGCGGGCAGGGCGCCTACAATGAGCAGTTCTTC.